This T cell receptor (beta chain) was retrieved from a study of T cell repertoires in cytomegalovirus infection. TCRdb reprocessed the reads with MiXCR, giving one entry per CDR3 protein. The repertoire holds about 240,000 distinct CDR3 sequences, with approximately 13% as singletons. This clonotype was counted only a few times. Losses at the gene ends were 6 bases for V and 6 bases for J; bases not matched to a gene: 11. Germline assignment: CDR1 DFQATT and CDR2 SNEGSKA (reference sequence). The CDR3 contains 15 residues. The chain couples TRBV20-1 to TRBJ2-1; TRBD2 matches 10 bases. The sequence was collected from a human donor in good health (CMV status not recorded). Some clones in this sample may be carry-over from other donors' samples. Sequencing input: PBMCs. CDR3 sequence reads: CSANLLAGVPNEQFF. CDR3 coding DNA: TGCAGTGCGAACCTGCTAGCGGGAGTTCCCAATGAGCAGTTCTTC.